This TCR beta chain was captured by sequencing in a study of T cells in Graves' hyperthyroidism and ophthalmopathy. The CDR3 extends over 14 amino acids. Trimming at V came to 6 bases and at J to 4 bases, leaving 9 bases not matched to a gene. There were TCR beta CDR3 regions amplified from RNA transcripts. An initial round of RT-PCR targeting the TCR CDR3 relied on the HTBI primer set. TCRdb re-called the multiplex PCR reads through MiXCR, storing one row per CDR3 protein. The table has about 360,000 distinct CDR3 sequences, about 19% seen once; the top ten hold around 3.6%. This clonotype was detected many times.

This sequence was found in a woman between 18 and 29 years old with Graves' hyperthyroidism. The sample was blood. The chain carries TRBV12-3 or TRBV12-4 and TRBJ2-7; 7 bases agree with TRBD1. Here the CDR3 DNA reads TGTGCCAGCAGGTGGACAGGTGGAGGTTACGAGCAGTACTTC. Translating gives CASRWTGGGYEQYF.